A selection of T cell receptor beta chains follows, all from one sample in a study of somatic mutations in cytotoxic T cells in rheumatoid arthritis. TCRdb's copy holds only in-frame clones and misses some; the assay was immunoSEQ multiplex PCR. The profile shows around 15,000 clones, around 70% of them singletons. Sequenced: CD8+ T cells sorted from blood. All receptors come from an adult with rheumatoid arthritis. Each CDR3 is given with its conserved first and last residue. D genes are given only for firm matches. Clone size is shown for a subset of rows, as once, few, many or a class of expanded clone.

j_gene: TRBJ1-1
v_gene: TRBV7-9
d_gene: -
abundance: -
CDR3aa: CASDWGMNTEAFF
CDR3nt: TGTGCCAGCGACTGGGGTATGAACACTGAAGCTTTCTTT

j_gene: TRBJ2-5
v_gene: TRBV30
d_gene: -
abundance: -
CDR3aa: CAWSEGGETQYF
CDR3nt: TGTGCCTGGAGTGAAGGTGGGGAGACCCAGTACTTC

j_gene: TRBJ1-5
v_gene: TRBV28
d_gene: -
abundance: -
CDR3aa: CASSLRGHQPQHF
CDR3nt: TGTGCCAGCAGTTTACGAGGGCACCAGCCCCAGCATTTT

j_gene: TRBJ2-7
v_gene: TRBV13
d_gene: TRBD2
abundance: -
CDR3aa: CASSFRGGDEQYF
CDR3nt: TGTGCCAGCAGCTTTCGGGGGGGGGACGAGCAGTACTTC

j_gene: TRBJ2-4
v_gene: TRBV4-3
d_gene: -
abundance: -
CDR3aa: CASSQSGTTKNIQYF
CDR3nt: TGCGCCAGCAGCCAGTCAGGGACCACCAAAAACATTCAGTACTTC

j_gene: TRBJ1-1
v_gene: TRBV4-2
d_gene: -
abundance: -
CDR3aa: CASSQSGTLNTEAFF
CDR3nt: TGTGCCAGCAGCCAATCCGGGACACTGAACACTGAAGCTTTCTTT

j_gene: TRBJ2-3
v_gene: TRBV6-4
d_gene: TRBD2
abundance: -
CDR3aa: CASSAGRSTDTQYF
CDR3nt: TGTGCCAGTTCAGCGGGGCGCAGCACAGATACGCAGTATTTT

j_gene: TRBJ2-5
v_gene: TRBV11-2
d_gene: -
abundance: -
CDR3aa: CASSLVVGYQETQYF
CDR3nt: TGTGCCAGCAGCTTAGTAGTAGGTTACCAAGAGACCCAGTACTTC

j_gene: TRBJ2-2
v_gene: TRBV7-9
d_gene: -
abundance: -
CDR3aa: CASIHRNAGELFF
CDR3nt: TGTGCCAGCATTCATCGGAATGCCGGGGAGCTGTTTTTT

j_gene: TRBJ2-1
v_gene: TRBV19
d_gene: -
abundance: few
CDR3aa: CASRQGLYNEQFF
CDR3nt: TGTGCCAGTAGGCAGGGGTTGTACAATGAGCAGTTCTTC

j_gene: TRBJ1-2
v_gene: TRBV4-1
d_gene: -
abundance: few
CDR3aa: CASSLSTDSSYGYTF
CDR3nt: TGCGCCAGCAGCCTCAGCACGGATTCCAGCTATGGCTACACCTTC

j_gene: TRBJ1-1
v_gene: TRBV9
d_gene: -
abundance: -
CDR3aa: CASSVAWGTEAFF
CDR3nt: TGTGCCAGCAGCGTAGCTTGGGGCACTGAAGCTTTCTTT

j_gene: TRBJ2-1
v_gene: TRBV7-3
d_gene: TRBD2
abundance: -
CDR3aa: CASSPVAGGMNEQFF
CDR3nt: TGTGCCAGCAGCCCCGTAGCGGGGGGGATGAATGAGCAGTTCTTC

j_gene: TRBJ1-4
v_gene: TRBV4-1
d_gene: -
abundance: -
CDR3aa: CASSQRPGANEKLFF
CDR3nt: TGCGCCAGCAGCCAAAGACCTGGGGCTAATGAAAAACTGTTTTTT

j_gene: TRBJ1-5
v_gene: TRBV27
d_gene: TRBD1
abundance: few
CDR3aa: CASSPGQGVWQPQHF
CDR3nt: TGTGCCAGCAGCCCAGGACAGGGGGTGTGGCAGCCCCAGCATTTT

j_gene: TRBJ1-2
v_gene: TRBV5-4
d_gene: -
abundance: few
CDR3aa: CASTGRADGYTF
CDR3nt: TGTGCCAGCACGGGCAGGGCGGATGGCTACACCTTC

j_gene: TRBJ1-1
v_gene: TRBV5-8
d_gene: TRBD1
abundance: few
CDR3aa: CASSYGQGHTEAFF
CDR3nt: TGTGCCAGCAGCTACGGACAGGGACACACTGAAGCTTTCTTT

j_gene: TRBJ2-1
v_gene: TRBV7-2
d_gene: -
abundance: -
CDR3aa: CASSSQGWYNEQFF
CDR3nt: TGTGCCAGCAGCTCACAGGGTTGGTACAATGAGCAGTTCTTC

j_gene: TRBJ2-1
v_gene: TRBV28
d_gene: TRBD2
abundance: -
CDR3aa: CASSPSSGGAYNEQFF
CDR3nt: TGTGCCAGCAGTCCTTCTAGCGGGGGGGCCTACAATGAGCAGTTCTTC

j_gene: TRBJ2-7
v_gene: TRBV11-2
d_gene: TRBD1
abundance: -
CDR3aa: CASSLGPGQGYEQYF
CDR3nt: TGTGCCAGCAGCTTAGGACCGGGACAGGGGTACGAGCAGTACTTC

j_gene: TRBJ2-3
v_gene: TRBV30
d_gene: -
abundance: -
CDR3aa: CAWTPGTDTQYF
CDR3nt: TGTGCCTGGACCCCCGGCACAGATACGCAGTATTTT

j_gene: TRBJ1-5
v_gene: TRBV4-1
d_gene: -
abundance: few
CDR3aa: CASSPWDNSNQPQHF
CDR3nt: TGCGCCAGCAGCCCGTGGGACAATAGCAATCAGCCCCAGCATTTT

j_gene: TRBJ2-2
v_gene: TRBV19
d_gene: -
abundance: -
CDR3aa: CASSIGGTGELFF
CDR3nt: TGTGCCAGTAGTATCGGAGGGACCGGGGAGCTGTTTTTT

j_gene: TRBJ1-6
v_gene: TRBV28
d_gene: -
abundance: -
CDR3aa: CASSLGRINSPLHF
CDR3nt: TGTGCCAGCAGTCTCGGACGGATTAATTCACCCCTCCACTTT

j_gene: TRBJ2-2
v_gene: TRBV4-3
d_gene: TRBD2
abundance: -
CDR3aa: CASSQGLAGGLSPGELFF
CDR3nt: TGCGCCAGCAGCCAAGGGCTAGCGGGGGGTCTAAGCCCCGGGGAGCTGTTTTTT

j_gene: TRBJ1-3
v_gene: TRBV7-8
d_gene: -
abundance: -
CDR3aa: CASSLDSYSGNTIYF
CDR3nt: TGTGCCAGCAGCCTCGACTCTTACTCTGGAAACACCATATATTTT

j_gene: TRBJ2-7
v_gene: TRBV13
d_gene: -
abundance: -
CDR3aa: CASSSSSYEQYF
CDR3nt: TGTGCCAGCAGCTCCAGCTCCTACGAGCAGTACTTC

j_gene: TRBJ2-1
v_gene: TRBV12-5
d_gene: -
abundance: -
CDR3aa: CASGLVLGVTGPENEQFF
CDR3nt: TGTGCTAGTGGTTTGGTACTTGGGGTGACAGGACCGGAGAATGAGCAGTTCTTC

j_gene: TRBJ2-5
v_gene: TRBV5-4
d_gene: -
abundance: -
CDR3aa: CASSLSSRSQETQYF
CDR3nt: TGTGCCAGCAGCTTGTCATCTAGATCGCAAGAGACCCAGTACTTC

j_gene: TRBJ1-5
v_gene: TRBV10-3
d_gene: -
abundance: once
CDR3aa: CAISEENSLKQPQHF
CDR3nt: TGTGCCATCAGTGAGGAGAACAGCCTCAAACAGCCCCAGCATTTT

j_gene: TRBJ2-2
v_gene: TRBV5-8
d_gene: -
abundance: -
CDR3aa: CASSTGTLNTGELFF
CDR3nt: TGTGCCAGCAGCACCGGGACATTGAACACCGGGGAGCTGTTTTTT

j_gene: TRBJ2-7
v_gene: TRBV7-9
d_gene: TRBD1
abundance: -
CDR3aa: CASSSTGELYEQYF
CDR3nt: TGTGCCAGCAGCTCAACAGGGGAGCTATACGAGCAGTACTTC

j_gene: TRBJ1-2
v_gene: TRBV9
d_gene: -
abundance: medium-sized
CDR3aa: CASSVGGGRGHGYTF
CDR3nt: TGTGCCAGCAGCGTAGGGGGAGGCAGGGGACATGGCTACACCTTC

j_gene: TRBJ1-2
v_gene: TRBV19
d_gene: -
abundance: -
CDR3aa: CASSFGQNYGYTF
CDR3nt: TGTGCCAGTTCCTTTGGACAGAACTATGGCTACACCTTC

j_gene: TRBJ1-1
v_gene: TRBV2
d_gene: TRBD1
abundance: -
CDR3aa: CASGQGFDTEAFF
CDR3nt: TGTGCCAGTGGACAGGGCTTCGACACTGAAGCTTTCTTT

j_gene: TRBJ2-3
v_gene: TRBV18
d_gene: -
abundance: -
CDR3aa: CASSPPISAYTDTQYF
CDR3nt: TGTGCCAGCTCACCACCGATTAGCGCTTACACAGATACGCAGTATTTT

j_gene: TRBJ1-5
v_gene: TRBV19
d_gene: -
abundance: -
CDR3aa: CASSNSPYIAGGNQPQHF
CDR3nt: TGTGCCAGTAGTAATTCCCCTTATATCGCTGGGGGCAATCAGCCCCAGCATTTT

j_gene: TRBJ2-3
v_gene: TRBV28
d_gene: TRBD2
abundance: -
CDR3aa: CASSLSRWSIAGGPVLSVDTQYF
CDR3nt: TGTGCCAGCAGTTTGTCCCGCTGGTCGATAGCGGGGGGGCCTGTTCTCTCTGTAGATACGCAGTATTTT

j_gene: TRBJ1-1
v_gene: TRBV2
d_gene: -
abundance: medium-sized
CDR3aa: CASGKGGPMNTEAFF
CDR3nt: TGTGCCAGCGGAAAAGGGGGGCCGATGAACACTGAAGCTTTCTTT